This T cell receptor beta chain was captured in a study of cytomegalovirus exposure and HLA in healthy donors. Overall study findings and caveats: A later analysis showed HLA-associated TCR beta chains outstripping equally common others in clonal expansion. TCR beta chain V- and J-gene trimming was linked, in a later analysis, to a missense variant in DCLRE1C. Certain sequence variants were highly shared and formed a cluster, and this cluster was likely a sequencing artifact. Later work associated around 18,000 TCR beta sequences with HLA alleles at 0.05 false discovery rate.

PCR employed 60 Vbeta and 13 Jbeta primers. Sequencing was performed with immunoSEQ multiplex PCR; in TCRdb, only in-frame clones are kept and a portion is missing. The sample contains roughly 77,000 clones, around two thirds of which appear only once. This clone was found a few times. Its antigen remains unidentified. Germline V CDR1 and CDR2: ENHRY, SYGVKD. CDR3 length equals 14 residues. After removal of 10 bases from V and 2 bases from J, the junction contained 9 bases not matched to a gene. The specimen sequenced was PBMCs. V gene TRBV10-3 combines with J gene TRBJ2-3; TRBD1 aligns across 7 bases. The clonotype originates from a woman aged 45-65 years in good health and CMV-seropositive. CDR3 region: CATRTGWDTDTQYF. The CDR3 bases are TGTGCCACCAGGACAGGATGGGACACAGATACGCAGTATTTT.